This T cell receptor beta chain was sequenced during a study of T cell responses to AZD1222 COVID-19 vaccine. Study-level background: Analyses pooled second doses at about 4 or about 12 weeks. The study's findings and limits: Seropositive AZD1222 recipients at baseline numbered only five or six. Clonal diversity may have been underestimated, and the donors were mostly white British, with more females than males.

Clones were read by immunoSEQ multiplex PCR, and TCRdb kept only the in-frame ones, dropping some. Among 100,000 to 150,000 clones, about nine tenths were seen once, and the ten largest hold about 22%. About this clone itself: Its specificity is not known.

The CDR3 consists of 12 residues. The ends were cut back, 7 bases at V and 0 bases at J, with 4 bases in the middle. The receptor comes from an adult in good health. The chain carries TRBV12-3 or TRBV12-4 and TRBJ1-5; no reliable D call. Sequencing was performed on peripheral blood, taken on day 0 of AZD1222 vaccination. The CDR3 reads CASTYSNQPQHF. The CDR3 DNA sequence: TGTGCCAGCACTTATAGCAATCAGCCCCAGCATTTT.